Reported below is one T cell receptor beta chain. V was shortened by 3 bases and J by 3 bases, with 15 bases between the two germline ends. Germline V CDR1 and CDR2: SGHKS, YYEKEE (reference sequence). The CDR3 totals 16 residues. This entry is derived from a study of Ad26.COV2.S vaccination and SARS-CoV-2 variants. Profiled with immunoSEQ multiplex PCR; TCRdb holds only in-frame clones, not every one. The sample yields about 350,000 clones, 92% seen once. The V gene is TRBV5-5, the J gene TRBJ1-4, with TRBD1 as a possible D gene (6 bases). The specimen was peripheral blood, collected after recovery from COVID-19. This TCR derives from a human donor who had recovered from COVID-19. As DNA, the CDR3 is TGTGCCAGCAGCTGGGGGGAACAGGGTTCTAATGAAAAACTGTTTTTT. It translates to CASSWGEQGSNEKLFF.